The clone carrying this T cell receptor (beta chain) was picked up a small number of times. Its specificity is unknown. The CDR3 end is not reached by the read, which stops 3 residues before it; the germline J gene fills it in. This record comes from a study of T cell clonality in common variable immunodeficiency. Study observations and caveats: Fewer deletions and N-nucleotide insertions were reportedly seen in common variable immunodeficiency TCR beta sequences.

This CDR3 comprises 14 residues. Germline-derived CDR1 and CDR2 are MNHNS and SASEGT. The germline V and J ends were trimmed by 4 bases and 4 bases, with 13 bases remaining between them. Control and CVID samples contributed equal amounts of genomic DNA. Data came from immunoSEQ multiplex PCR; TCRdb stores just in-frame clones and leaves some out. The sample offers about 16,000 clones and no singletons, the top ten holding about 14%. CVID subjects had received replacement immunoglobulin for at least one year. The receptor was isolated from a human donor with common variable immunodeficiency. The sequencing input was peripheral blood mononuclear cells. V is TRBV6-1 and J is TRBJ1-1, with TRBD1 as a possible D gene (5 bases). The CDR3 is CASSGSGYGTEAFF. The DNA read from the CDR3 is TGTGCCAGCAGTGGATCAGGGTATGGCACTGAA.